Listed below are T cell receptor beta chains from one sample, sequenced in a study of blood T cell repertoires in COVID-19. Clones were read by immunoSEQ multiplex PCR, and TCRdb kept only the in-frame ones, dropping some. The data hold about 130,000 clones, with 80% to 90% observed a single time. The specimen was peripheral blood. The source is a man between 60 and 75 years old with COVID-19, enrolled during active disease. Both conserved end residues are part of each CDR3. The order of the fields is clone size, V gene, D gene, J gene, CDR3 DNA, CDR3 protein. The D gene is left open where the match is weak. Size is omitted from some rows. Given values are once, few, many or a class for expanded clones.

NA	TRBV30	TRBD2	TRBJ2-2	TGTGCCTGGAGTATCCCTGGGCTAGCGGGGGCCGGGGAGCTGTTTTTT	CAWSIPGLAGAGELFF
once	TRBV2	TRBD2	TRBJ2-3	TGTGCCAGCAGTGCCAGGACTAGCGGGGGTGATACGCAGTATTTT	CASSARTSGGDTQYF
NA	TRBV19	NA	TRBJ1-2	TGTGCCAGTATTCAGGGGCCCAGTAACTATGGCTACACCTTC	CASIQGPSNYGYTF
NA	TRBV7-2	NA	TRBJ2-4	TGTGCCAGCAGCTTAGGGGGCGAAGGGATTCAGTACTTC	CASSLGGEGIQYF
NA	TRBV5-1	NA	TRBJ2-7	TGCGCCAGCAGCAATGAGGTTTCCTCCTACGAGCAGTACTTC	CASSNEVSSYEQYF
NA	TRBV20-1	NA	TRBJ1-4	TGCAGTGCCAGTGGAGGGTTAAATGAAAAACTGTTTTTT	CSASGGLNEKLFF
NA	TRBV7-2	TRBD1	TRBJ1-2	TGTGCCAGCAGCCCGGACAGGGGAATTCTCTATGGCTACACCTTC	CASSPDRGILYGYTF
NA	TRBV3-1/TRBV3-2	NA	TRBJ1-1	TGTGCCAGCCAAACAGGGAACACTGAAGCTTTCTTT	CASQTGNTEAFF
NA	TRBV4-2	NA	TRBJ1-3	TGTGCCAGCAGCCAAGAGTTGACAAATGGAAACACCATATATTTT	CASSQELTNGNTIYF
few	TRBV19	TRBD1	TRBJ1-5	TGTGCCAGTAGTGTCCAACAGGGGTTGGGTCAGCCCCAGCATTTT	CASSVQQGLGQPQHF
NA	TRBV24-1	TRBD1	TRBJ1-3	TGTGCCACCAGTGATTACCGGACAGGCTGGTCGTCCTCTGGAAACACCATATATTTT	CATSDYRTGWSSSGNTIYF
NA	TRBV27	NA	TRBJ1-5	TGTGCCAGCAGTTTATCCCCGGGACTCCATCAGCCCCAGCATTTT	CASSLSPGLHQPQHF
NA	TRBV28	NA	TRBJ1-1	TGTGCCAGCAGTCCCCCCAGGAACACTGAAGCTTTCTTT	CASSPPRNTEAFF
NA	TRBV28	TRBD2	TRBJ2-7	TGTGCCAGCAGACGCGGGGGGGTTGCCTACGAGCAGTACTTC	CASRRGGVAYEQYF
NA	TRBV12-5	TRBD2	TRBJ2-1	TGTGCTAGTGGTTCCCGGAGCGGGGGGTCCCTCGGGGAGCAGTTCTTC	CASGSRSGGSLGEQFF
NA	TRBV6-5	TRBD1	TRBJ2-3	TGTGCCAGCAGACCGGGACAGCGCACAGATACGCAGTATTTT	CASRPGQRTDTQYF
NA	TRBV10-2	NA	TRBJ1-2	TGCGCCAGTACCGGCTGGAAAGGAGGAGGCTACACCTTC	CASTGWKGGGYTF
NA	TRBV27	NA	TRBJ1-4	TGTGCCAGCAGTTTAGCCCCTGGGAGGGGTAATGAAAAACTGTTTTTT	CASSLAPGRGNEKLFF
NA	TRBV9	NA	TRBJ2-2	TGTGCCAGCAGCCGAGCCGGGGGGAACACCGGGGAGCTGTTTTTT	CASSRAGGNTGELFF
NA	TRBV5-1	NA	TRBJ1-4	TGCGCCAGCAGCCCCGGGTCATATTCTAATGAAAAACTGTTTTTT	CASSPGSYSNEKLFF
NA	TRBV27	NA	TRBJ1-6	TGTGCCAGCAGTTCCACCCGTTGGGAGCTTTCACCCCTCCACTTT	CASSSTRWELSPLHF
once	TRBV5-4	TRBD2	TRBJ2-2	TGTGCCAGCAGTTTTGGACTAGCGGGGGGGAACACCGGGGAGCTGTTTTTT	CASSFGLAGGNTGELFF
once	TRBV18	NA	TRBJ1-2	TGTGCCAGCTCACGGAGCAGGGAAGAGGGCTACACCTTC	CASSRSREEGYTF
NA	TRBV6-2/TRBV6-3	NA	TRBJ1-1	TGTGCCAGCAGTTATAGTAGTTTGTCATTGAACACTGAAGCTTTCTTT	CASSYSSLSLNTEAFF
NA	TRBV11-1	NA	TRBJ2-7	TGTGCCAGCAGCTTAGTAGACTACGAGCAGTACTTC	CASSLVDYEQYF
NA	TRBV5-4	TRBD1	TRBJ1-2	TGTGCCAGCAGCTTGGGAGGGACAGGGAGCATCCATGGCTACACCTTC	CASSLGGTGSIHGYTF
NA	TRBV5-6	NA	TRBJ1-1	TGTGCCAGCAGCTTGAGGCACGTCTGGGGGCCTGAAGCTTTCTTT	CASSLRHVWGPEAFF
NA	TRBV6-5	TRBD2	TRBJ2-3	TGTGCCAGCAGTTACTCTGGTAGCGGGGGAAAAGATACGCAGTATTTT	CASSYSGSGGKDTQYF
NA	TRBV19	TRBD1	TRBJ2-5	TGTGCCAGTAGTAGGGACAGGGGTGGTCAGACCCAGTACTTC	CASSRDRGGQTQYF
NA	TRBV5-4	TRBD1	TRBJ2-3	TGTGCCAGCAGCACGATACAGGGGGCCAGAGCAGATACGCAGTATTTT	CASSTIQGARADTQYF
NA	TRBV5-5	NA	TRBJ1-5	TGTGCCAGCAGCTTGGGGGCGAGGGGGAGTCAGCCCCAGCATTTT	CASSLGARGSQPQHF
NA	TRBV28	NA	TRBJ1-1	TGTGCCAGCCGACCACAGGGACCCACTGAAGCTTTCTTT	CASRPQGPTEAFF
once	TRBV29-1	TRBD1	TRBJ1-2	TGCAGCGTGGAGGTTCATGGACAGGCTAACTATGGCTACACCTTC	CSVEVHGQANYGYTF
NA	TRBV4-3	NA	TRBJ2-7	TGCGCCAGCAGCCAAGTGGGGGGGCACGAGCAGTACTTC	CASSQVGGHEQYF
NA	TRBV7-2	TRBD1	TRBJ1-1	TGTGCCAGCAGCTTAGGTGCTAGGGGACAGGGCACTGAAGCTTTCTTT	CASSLGARGQGTEAFF
few	TRBV11-1	NA	TRBJ1-1	TGTGCCAGCAGCTTAACAGCCAACACTGAAGCTTTCTTT	CASSLTANTEAFF
NA	TRBV10-2	NA	TRBJ1-6	TGCGCCAGCAGTGACGGGGTTCAGAATTCACCCCTCCACTTT	CASSDGVQNSPLHF
few	TRBV6-5	NA	TRBJ1-2	TGTGCCAGCAGCTCCAGGAGTGACGGAGGAGGCTACACCTTC	CASSSRSDGGGYTF
NA	TRBV9	TRBD2	TRBJ2-5	TGTGCCAGCAGCGTAGGACTAGCGGGAGAACTCCAAGAGACCCAGTACTTC	CASSVGLAGELQETQYF
NA	TRBV28	TRBD1	TRBJ1-1	TGTGCCAGCAGTTCGGGACAGGGGGCGCGGGGCACTGAAGCTTTCTTT	CASSSGQGARGTEAFF
NA	TRBV7-8	TRBD1	TRBJ2-1	TGTGCCAGCAGCTTAAGGACAGGTTGGAATGAGCAGTTCTTC	CASSLRTGWNEQFF
once	TRBV18	NA	TRBJ2-7	TGTGCCAGCTCACCAAAGGACAGATCCTACGAGCAGTACTTC	CASSPKDRSYEQYF
once	TRBV6-4	NA	TRBJ1-2	TGTGCCAGCAGTGACTCTAGTCCCCCTCTTGGCTACACCTTC	CASSDSSPPLGYTF
NA	TRBV9	NA	TRBJ1-4	TGTGCCAGCAGCGTAGGACAAGGGGTTTGGGATGAAAAACTGTTTTTT	CASSVGQGVWDEKLFF
NA	TRBV7-8	NA	TRBJ2-2	TGTGCCAGCAGCCAAAATGAGCTCACCGGGGAGCTGTTTTTT	CASSQNELTGELFF
NA	TRBV7-8	NA	TRBJ2-3	TGTGCCAGCAGCTCCCGTGGGGGGAAAGATACGCAGTATTTT	CASSSRGGKDTQYF
NA	TRBV19	NA	TRBJ1-1	TGTGCCAGTAGGTGGACAGAAAGATACACTGAAGCTTTCTTT	CASRWTERYTEAFF
NA	TRBV25-1	TRBD1	TRBJ1-6	TGTGCCAGCAGTGAATTAGAAGGGGCAGGGGGCAATTCACCCCTCCACTTT	CASSELEGAGGNSPLHF
once	TRBV30	NA	TRBJ2-7	TGTGCCTGGAGTGATGCAGGGTACGAGCAGTACTTC	CAWSDAGYEQYF
few	TRBV27	NA	TRBJ1-1	TGTGCCAGCCACCCCCGGGGTGCCGCTGAAGCTTTCTTT	CASHPRGAAEAFF
NA	TRBV15	TRBD2	TRBJ2-7	TGTGCCACCAGCGTAGCGGGGCCGTTTTTTAAGCAGTACTTC	CATSVAGPFFKQYF
NA	TRBV2	TRBD1	TRBJ1-5	TGTGCCAGCAGCTACGGACAGGGGCCTACTCCCCAGCATTTT	CASSYGQGPTPQHF
NA	TRBV7-9	NA	TRBJ1-6	TGTGCCAGCAGCTTAGAGGACAGAAGATATTCACCCCTCCACTTT	CASSLEDRRYSPLHF
NA	TRBV5-3	NA	TRBJ1-2	TGTGCCAGAAGCCCTCGTGGAGGGGCAGTTAACTATGGCTACACCTTC	CARSPRGGAVNYGYTF
NA	TRBV9	TRBD2	TRBJ2-3	TGTGCCAGCAGCGTAGGAGCGGGGGGGCATAGGACAGATACGCAGTATTTT	CASSVGAGGHRTDTQYF
once	TRBV10-3	NA	TRBJ1-2	TGTGCCATCAGTAGCCAGGGAACCTATGGCTACACCTTC	CAISSQGTYGYTF